These 31 T cell receptor beta chains share one sample of origin, sequenced in a study of T-cell reconstitution after alpha-beta-depleted transplantation in children. The TCRbeta library incorporated unique molecular identifiers. TCRdb re-derived calls from the PCR reads in MiXCR, one entry per CDR3 protein. In the table there are approximately 290,000 distinct CDR3 sequences, about 9.9% of which are singletons. Specimen: peripheral blood, collected 180 days after TCRalphabeta/CD19-depleted stem cell transplant. Receptor source: a male patient aged 2 to 9 who had a stem cell transplant for chronic granulomatous disease, so the T cells may come from the graft donor.

This clonotype showed up many times. The chain employs TRBV20-1 and TRBJ1-5; D not resolved. Trimming stripped 5 bases from V and 7 bases from J, with 15 bases between. The CDR3 length is 13 residues. From germline, CDR1 is DFQATT and CDR2 SNEGSKA (reference sequence). Here the CDR3 DNA reads TGCAGTGCTGGTTACACTGTTCAGCAGCCCCAGCATTTT. This translates into CSAGYTVQQPQHF.

This clonotype was seen ten or more times. The J gene is TRBJ2-1, the V gene TRBV4-3, with 8 bases aligning to TRBD2. There are 16 residues in the CDR3. J lost 4 bases, V lost 0 bases, and 5 bases had no gene match. CDR1 LGHNA and CDR2 YSLEER come from the germline V gene. As DNA, the CDR3 is TGCGCCAGCAGCCAAGACCCCCGGGGGGGGTACAATGAGCAGTTCTTC. Encoded protein: CASSQDPRGGYNEQFF.

This clonotype was found many times. The CDR3 DNA is TGCAGTGCTAGGCTGAATGGCGGGAGGTACGAGCAGTACTTC. This translates into CSARLNGGRYEQYF. The rearrangement joins TRBV20-1 to TRBJ2-7; the match to TRBD2 covers 8 bases. V dropped 3 bases and J dropped 4; count of bases not matched to a gene: 8. Per germline, CDR1 DFQATT and CDR2 SNEGSKA (reference sequence). This CDR3 contains 14 residues.

This clonotype came up many times. The V gene is TRBV2, the J gene TRBJ2-3; the D is unclear. There are 14 residues in the CDR3. The ends were cut back, 4 bases at V and 0 bases at J, with 8 bases in the middle. CDR1 and CDR2 (germline): SNHLY, FYNNEI. This CDR3 reads CASSVGTSTDTQYF. DNA for the CDR3: TGTGCCAGCAGTGTAGGTACTAGCACAGATACGCAGTATTTT.

This clonotype showed up many times. The chain carries TRBV7-9 and TRBJ2-1; 7 nucleotides line up with TRBD2. V lost 1 base and J lost 9; bases outside the gene matches: 3. The germline CDR1 and CDR2 sequences are SEHNR and FQNEAQ (reference sequence). The CDR3 is made up of 13 amino acids. CDR3 residues: CASSLVGGSEQFF. DNA of the CDR3: TGTGCCAGCAGCTTAGTCGGGGGGAGTGAGCAGTTCTTC.

There are many counts of this clonotype. V usage is TRBV7-2 and J usage is TRBJ1-5, with 9 bases fitting TRBD1. The length of the CDR3 is 16 residues. In germline, CDR1 is SGHTA, CDR2 FQGNSA. J gave up 6 bases and V 2 bases, and 8 bases lay outside the gene matches. CDR3 protein: CASSLRSQGASQPQHF. CDR3 DNA: TGTGCCAGCAGCTTACGCTCACAGGGGGCTAGTCAGCCCCAGCATTTT.

As regards this clonotype: Being one base from a much bigger clone, this may be a read error. V gene TRBV4-3 combines with J gene TRBJ2-1; 8 nucleotides align to TRBD1. The CDR3 loop spans 15 amino acids. CDR1 and CDR2 (germline): LGHNA, YSLEER. The CDR3 protein is CASSQMGQDYNEQLF. CDR3 sequence (DNA): TGCGCCAGCAGCCAGATGGGACAGGATTACAATGAGCAGTTATTC.

In its sample, this clonotype was seen many times. The CDR3 sequence: CASSMTGRNTGELFF. The CDR3 DNA sequence: TGTGCCAGCAGCATGACAGGGAGAAACACCGGGGAGCTGTTTTTT. V and J are TRBV9 and TRBJ2-2; the match to TRBD1 covers 7 bases. The ends lost 4 bases at V and 2 bases at J; junction bases unmatched: 5. The length of the CDR3 is 15 residues. Per the germline V gene, CDR1 is SGDLS and CDR2 is YYNGEE.

This clonotype was found many times. This chain connects TRBV24-1 to TRBJ2-5, with 12 bases aligning to TRBD2. Germline V CDR1 and CDR2: KGHDR, SFDVKD. There are 16 residues in the CDR3. The trim removed 0 bases at V and 3 bases at J, leaving 1 base unmatched. The CDR3 protein is CATSDLWTSGKETQYF. The DNA of the CDR3 is TGTGCCACCAGTGATTTGTGGACTAGCGGGAAAGAGACCCAGTACTTC.

Turning to this clonotype: A single base separates this from a much larger clone, so it may be a read error. CDR3: CASTRAAGPGNTEAFF. DNA of the CDR3: TGTGCCAGCACACGGGCGGCAGGGCCTGGGAACACTGAAGCTTTCTTT. This sequence joins TRBV12-3 or TRBV12-4 and TRBJ1-1, with D perhaps matching TRBD1 (5 bases). V lost 7 bases to trimming and J lost 1 base, with 19 bases between them. The CDR3 totals 16 residues.

This clonotype was seen repeatedly, ten times or more. The gene calls are TRBV12-3 or TRBV12-4 and TRBJ1-1, with D uncertain. Trimming took off 1 base at V and 2 bases at J, with 11 bases between the two ends. This CDR3 region has 15 residues. The CDR3 region is CASSLVRQINTEAFF. The CDR3 coding sequence is TGTGCCAGCAGTTTAGTTCGGCAGATAAACACTGAAGCTTTCTTT.

This clonotype came up many times. The chain has TRBV20-1 and TRBJ2-1; TRBD2 aligns across 9 bases. V lost 5 bases to trimming and J lost 4 bases; unmatched junction nucleotides: 12. The CDR3 has 16 residues. CDR1 and CDR2 from the germline V gene are DFQATT and SNEGSKA (reference sequence). The DNA of the CDR3 is TGCAGTGCTGGGATAATGACTAGCGGAGATTACAATGAGCAGTTCTTC. Its translation: CSAGIMTSGDYNEQFF.

This clonotype was counted at least ten times. The chain couples TRBV20-1 to TRBJ2-1, with no clear D. The CDR3 is made up of 16 amino acids. Germline CDR1 and CDR2: DFQATT and SNEGSKA (reference sequence). Deletions cut 3 bases from V and 4 bases from J, with 19 bases between. The CDR3, as DNA: TGCAGTGCTAGCGACCCTGCCGGGCGGCTGTACAATGAGCAGTTCTTC. This sequence encodes CSASDPAGRLYNEQFF.

This clonotype showed up many times. This chain uses TRBV6-5 with TRBJ1-1; D is unresolved. The CDR3 contains 16 residues. Germline assignment: CDR1 MNHEY and CDR2 SVGAGI. V lost 0 bases to trimming and J lost 0 bases, with 11 bases between them. The CDR3 coding sequence is TGTGCCAGCAGTTACTCGATCCCCAGCGTGAACACTGAAGCTTTCTTT. Its protein product is CASSYSIPSVNTEAFF.

This clonotype was detected many times. The chain has TRBV28 and TRBJ2-5; a possible D gene is TRBD1 (5 bases). The CDR3 covers 17 residues. CDR1 and CDR2 (germline): MDHEN, SYDVKM. Trimming stripped 7 bases from V and 2 bases from J, with 23 bases between. CDR3 in DNA: TGTGCCAGCACCACGTTGGTCAGGGAATTGGGACAAGAGACCCAGTACTTC. It yields the protein CASTTLVRELGQETQYF.

The count of this clonotype is one. The V call is TRBV2, the J call TRBJ2-1; TRBD1 matches at 8 bases. V gave up 7 bases and J gave up 7 bases; unmatched junction bases: 9. In germline, CDR1 is SNHLY, CDR2 FYNNEI. The CDR3 covers 14 residues. Here the CDR3 reads CASTLDRDKNEQFF. CDR3 DNA: TGTGCCAGCACCTTGGACAGGGATAAGAATGAGCAGTTCTTC.

This clonotype was detected many times. The chain links TRBV20-1 to TRBJ2-3, with D perhaps TRBD1 (6 bases). CDR1 is DFQATT and CDR2 is SNEGSKA in the germline V gene (reference sequence). The CDR3 extends over 19 amino acids. Trimming cost V 3 bases and J 3 bases, with 28 bases left between them. The chain's CDR3 is CSASPNRVHAIFLTDTQYF. The CDR3, as DNA: TGCAGTGCTAGTCCTAACAGGGTCCATGCAATTTTTCTAACAGATACGCAGTATTTT.

Ten or more counts support this clonotype. At one boundary the junction diverges from the germline segment, which might be a read error. V is TRBV12-3 or TRBV12-4 and J is TRBJ2-7, with D possibly TRBD2 on 7 matching bases. The CDR3 has 15 residues. CDR3 loop: CASSFEGGGDGLADF. CDR3 bases: TGTGCCAGCAGTTTTGAGGGGGGGGGAGACGGTCTCGCAGACTTC.

This clonotype was picked up many times. The V and J genes are TRBV18 and TRBJ1-6; D gene uncertain. Germline CDR1 and CDR2: KGHSH and LQKENI. The CDR3 length is 17 residues. Trimming removed 5 bases at V and 7 bases at J, with 21 bases between. In nucleotides, the CDR3 is TGTGCCAGCTCAACCTCGCGGGTCCTGGGATCCAATTCACCCCTCCACTTT. Its translation: CASSTSRVLGSNSPLHF. The entire variable domain, with the rest obtained from reference TRBV18 and TRBJ1-6, is as follows: NAGVMQNPRHLVRRRGQEARLRCSPMKGHSHVYWYRQLPEEGLKFMVYLQKENIIDESGMPKERFSAEFPKEGPSILRIQQVVRGDSAAYFCASSTSRVLGSNSPLHFGNGTRLTVT.

This clonotype has at least ten counts. V is TRBV12-3 or TRBV12-4 and J is TRBJ2-5; TRBD1 matches 7 bases. J gave up 1 base and V 6 bases, and 5 bases lay outside the gene matches. This CDR3 has 14 amino acids. CDR3 nucleotides: TGTGCCAGCAGAAGGACAGGAACCCAAGAGACCCAGTACTTC. Translating it yields CASRRTGTQETQYF.

In this sample, this clonotype turned up many times. CDR3 in amino acids: CASSSYLTDTQYF. The CDR3, as DNA: TGTGCCAGCAGCTCGTACCTGACAGATACGCAGTATTTT. The chain is built from TRBV7-6 and TRBJ2-3; D unclear. Germline-derived CDR1 and CDR2 are SGHVS and FNYEAQ. This CDR3 contains 13 residues. The germline V and J ends were trimmed by 4 bases and 3 bases, with 8 bases remaining between them.

This clonotype was seen ten or more times. The rearrangement links TRBV6-5 to TRBJ1-1, with 8 nucleotides matching TRBD1. There are 14 residues in the CDR3. With 2 bases clipped from V and 4 bases from J, the junction kept 3 bases outside the gene matches. Per germline, CDR1 MNHEY and CDR2 SVGAGI. As DNA, the CDR3 is TGTGCCAGCAGTTACGTCGGGACAGGCACTGAAGCTTTCTTT. This codes for CASSYVGTGTEAFF.

This clonotype was seen repeatedly, ten times or more. The chain employs TRBV7-2 and TRBJ2-7; D may correspond to TRBD1 or TRBD2 (5 bases each). This CDR3 is 14 amino acids long. The germline V gene has CDR1 SGHTA and CDR2 FQGNSA. V lost 2 bases, J lost 4 bases, and 12 bases lay in between. DNA for the CDR3: TGTGCCAGCAGCTTAACGGGGTGGGGGTACGAGCAGTACTTC. This sequence encodes CASSLTGWGYEQYF.

This clonotype was picked up a small number of times. The chain combines TRBV15 with TRBJ2-7, with D unresolved. Germline V gives CDR1 LNHNV, CDR2 YYDKDF (reference sequence). The CDR3 is 13 residues long. V was trimmed by 0 bases and J by 9 bases, leaving 12 bases between them. CDR3 nucleotide sequence: TGTGCCACCAGCAGAGATCCCGACTCAGTGCAGTACTTC. It specifies CATSRDPDSVQYF.

This clonotype was detected ten times or more. The V gene is TRBV27, the J gene TRBJ2-4; 7 bases fit TRBD2. V shed 5 bases, J shed 3 bases, and the junction held 7 bases outside the gene matches. This CDR3 is 15 amino acids long. Germline-derived CDR1 and CDR2 are MNHEY and SMNVEV (reference sequence). The CDR3: CASSPRGDGKNIQYF. DNA of the CDR3: TGTGCCAGCAGTCCTCGGGGGGACGGCAAAAACATTCAGTACTTC.

This clonotype was picked up many times. The junction departs from germline at one end; a sequencing error may be responsible. The CDR3 protein is CSVRQGSINSPLHF. The CDR3 DNA sequence: TGCAGTGTTAGACAGGGCTCCATTAATTCACCCCTCCACTTT. The chain links TRBV20-1 to TRBJ1-6; 7 bases map to TRBD1. The CDR3 spans 14 residues. Germline CDR1 reads DFQATT; CDR2 reads SNEGSKA (reference sequence).

The sample holds many counts of this clonotype. The chain couples TRBV20-1 to TRBJ2-1; 13 bases are shared with TRBD2. The ends lost 1 base at V and 10 bases at J; junction bases unmatched: 7. The CDR3 is 15 residues long. Germline V gene lookup returns CDR1 DFQATT and CDR2 SNEGSKA (reference sequence). For the CDR3, the DNA is TGCAGTGCTAGAGGAAATATACTAGCGGGAGGGGAGCAGTTCTTC. Translated, it gives CSARGNILAGGEQFF.

On this clonotype itself: No conserved phenylalanine or tryptophan is present at the end of the CDR3, so a read error is the likely explanation. The V call is TRBV5-1, the J call TRBJ2-7; D is undetermined. Trimming pared 4 bases from V and 2 bases from J, leaving 13 bases between. The CDR3 spans 14 residues. Germline CDR1 and CDR2: SGHRS and YFSETQ. The CDR3 nucleotides read TGCGCCAGCAGCCCGACTTGCGGCCCCTACGAGCAGTACTCC. It specifies CASSPTCGPYEQYS.

At least ten counts were recorded for this clonotype. This sequence joins TRBV5-1 and TRBJ2-1; 7 bases agree with TRBD1. J was trimmed by 2 bases and V by 0 bases; bases with no gene match: 8. There are 17 residues in the CDR3. Germline assignment: CDR1 SGHRS and CDR2 YFSETQ. In DNA form, the CDR3 reads TGCGCCAGCAGCTTGGCCCCGACAGGGAGCCCCTACAATGAGCAGTTCTTC. It codes for CASSLAPTGSPYNEQFF.

This clonotype was seen many times. This chain links TRBV6-5 with TRBJ2-7, with 8 nucleotides matching TRBD2. The junction had 1 base not matched to a gene; V was cut back by 2 bases and J by 7 bases. This CDR3 comprises 12 residues. Germline CDR1 MNHEY, CDR2 SVGAGI. The chain's CDR3 is CASSYRGGEQYF. The CDR3 nucleotides are TGTGCCAGCAGTTACCGCGGGGGGGAGCAGTACTTC.

This clonotype was counted many times. The chain joins TRBV25-1 to TRBJ1-1; TRBD1 is a possible D gene (5 bases). V was shortened by 0 bases and J by 5 bases, with 13 bases between the two germline ends. This CDR3 is 15 amino acids long. The germline gives CDR1 MGHDK, CDR2 SYGVNS. In DNA form, the CDR3 reads TGTGCCAGCAGTGAATATGCGGGAGAGGGGACTGAAGCTTTCTTT. It codes for CASSEYAGEGTEAFF.